One and the same sample provided the 8 T cell receptor beta chains below, sequenced in a study of T cell changes during pregnancy in multiple sclerosis. Repertoires were generated with immunoSEQ multiplex PCR, while TCRdb's copy carries only in-frame clones and drops some. Of 55,000 to 80,000 clones in the sample, 75% to 90% were seen once. The sample in question was peripheral blood, obtained after pregnancy. The receptor source for this set is a female donor in good health, enrolled as a control in a pregnancy study.

The chain has TRBV27 and TRBJ1-2; TRBD1 aligns across 7 bases. The J segment lost 4 bases and the V segment lost 0 bases, leaving 5 bases of the junction unmatched. CDR3 length: 15 amino acids. The germline V gene has CDR1 MNHEY and CDR2 SMNVEV (reference sequence). As DNA, the CDR3 is TGTGCCAGCAGTTTATCCGGGACAGTCCGCTATGGCTACACCTTC. It specifies CASSLSGTVRYGYTF.

This chain uses TRBV5-6 with TRBJ1-2; no clear D. The CDR3 is made up of 15 amino acids. V lost 0 bases and J 3 bases, leaving 12 bases between the germline ends. CDR1 and CDR2 from the germline V gene are SGHDT and YYEEEE. The CDR3 is CASSLDFFSDYGYTF. In nucleotides, the CDR3 is TGTGCCAGCAGCTTGGATTTTTTCAGTGACTATGGCTACACCTTC.

This chain connects TRBV4-1 to TRBJ1-2; TRBD1 matches at 7 bases. The CDR3 is 15 amino acids. Germline CDR1 and CDR2: MGHRA and YSYEKL. The junction had 14 bases not matched to a gene; V was cut back by 5 bases and J by 8 bases. Here the CDR3 DNA reads TGCGCCAGCAGCGCCCAAAAACAGGGGCTAGGGGGCTACACCTTC. It codes for CASSAQKQGLGGYTF.

This chain joins TRBV11-2 and TRBJ2-7; 8 nucleotides line up with TRBD1. The junction had 9 bases not matched to a gene; V was cut back by 3 bases and J by 8 bases. The CDR3 is 14 residues long. Germline-derived CDR1 and CDR2 are SGHAT and FQNNGV. The CDR3 loop reads CASSFLDRASKQYF. In DNA form, the CDR3 reads TGTGCCAGCAGCTTCCTGGACAGGGCCTCTAAGCAGTACTTC.

The chain employs TRBV27 and TRBJ1-2; TRBD1 is a possible D gene (6 bases). The V gene lost 10 bases and the J gene lost 6 bases, with 15 bases spanning the gap. Germline V gives CDR1 MNHEY, CDR2 SMNVEV (reference sequence). The length of the CDR3 is 12 residues. The CDR3 sequence is CATTTGGHGYTF. In DNA form, the CDR3 reads TGTGCCACCACCACTGGGGGCCATGGCTACACCTTC.

The gene calls are TRBV10-1 and TRBJ2-5, with a weak D call TRBD2 (6 bases). Trimming cost V 0 bases and J 9 bases, with 11 bases left between them. Germline loops: CDR1 WNHNN, CDR2 SYGVQD (reference sequence). The CDR3 has 13 residues. The DNA for the CDR3 is TGCGCCAGCAGTGAGTCAAGGTCGGGGGCCCAGTACTTC. Its protein product is CASSESRSGAQYF.

The chain joins TRBV7-2 to TRBJ2-7; D is possibly TRBD2 (6 bases). The CDR3 has 14 residues. The ends were cut back, 5 bases at V and 5 bases at J, with 16 bases in the middle. Germline lookup yields CDR1 SGHTA and CDR2 FQGNSA. The CDR3 sequence: CASSLLGGRDEQYF. The CDR3 nucleotides are TGTGCCAGCAGCCTCCTGGGAGGCCGTGACGAGCAGTACTTC.

The rearrangement joins TRBV11-2 to TRBJ1-1; 9 bases line up with TRBD1. The CDR3 covers 14 residues. V was clipped by 0 bases and J by 9 bases; unmatched bases: 5. Germline-derived CDR1 and CDR2 are SGHAT and FQNNGV. The CDR3, as DNA: TGTGCCAGCAGCTTAGATCCTGGACAGGGGCAAGCTTTCTTT. It codes for CASSLDPGQGQAFF.